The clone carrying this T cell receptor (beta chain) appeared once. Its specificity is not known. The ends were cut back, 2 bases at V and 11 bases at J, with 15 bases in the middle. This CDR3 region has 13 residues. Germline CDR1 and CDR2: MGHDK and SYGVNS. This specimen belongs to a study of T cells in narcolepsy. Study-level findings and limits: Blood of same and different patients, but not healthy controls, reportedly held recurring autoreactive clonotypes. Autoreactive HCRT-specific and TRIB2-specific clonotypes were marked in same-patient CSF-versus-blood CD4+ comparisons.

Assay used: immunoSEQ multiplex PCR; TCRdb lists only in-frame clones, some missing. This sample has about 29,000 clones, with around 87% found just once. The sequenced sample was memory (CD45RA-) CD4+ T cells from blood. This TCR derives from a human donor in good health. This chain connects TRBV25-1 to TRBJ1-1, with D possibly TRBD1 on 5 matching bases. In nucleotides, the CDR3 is TGTGCCAGCAGTGAAGGGGGAGCCCCCAGGGCTTTCTTT. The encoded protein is CASSEGGAPRAFF.